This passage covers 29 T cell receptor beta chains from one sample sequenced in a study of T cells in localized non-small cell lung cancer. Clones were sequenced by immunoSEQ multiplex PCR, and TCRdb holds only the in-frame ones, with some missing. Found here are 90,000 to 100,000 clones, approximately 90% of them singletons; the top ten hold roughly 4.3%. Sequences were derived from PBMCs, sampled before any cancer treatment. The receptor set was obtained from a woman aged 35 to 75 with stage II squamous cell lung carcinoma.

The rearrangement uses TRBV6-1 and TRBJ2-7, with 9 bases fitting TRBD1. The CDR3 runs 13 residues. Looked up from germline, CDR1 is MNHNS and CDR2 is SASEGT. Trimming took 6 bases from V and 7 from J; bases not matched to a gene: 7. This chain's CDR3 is CASRETGGGEQYF. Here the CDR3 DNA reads TGTGCCAGCAGGGAGACAGGGGGAGGGGAGCAGTACTTC.

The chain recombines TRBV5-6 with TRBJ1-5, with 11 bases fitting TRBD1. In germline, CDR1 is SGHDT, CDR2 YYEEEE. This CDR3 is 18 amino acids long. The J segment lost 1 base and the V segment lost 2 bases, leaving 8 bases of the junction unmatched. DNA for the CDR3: TGTGCCAGCAGCTTCGGGACAGGGGGAATAGTGAGCAATCAGCCCCAGCATTTT. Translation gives CASSFGTGGIVSNQPQHF.

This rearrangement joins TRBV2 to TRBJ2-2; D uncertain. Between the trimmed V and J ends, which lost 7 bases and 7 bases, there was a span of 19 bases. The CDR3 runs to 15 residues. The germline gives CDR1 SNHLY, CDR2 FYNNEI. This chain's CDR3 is CASTSSTFLGGELFF. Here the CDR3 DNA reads TGTGCCAGCACGTCCTCGACGTTTTTAGGCGGGGAGCTGTTTTTT.

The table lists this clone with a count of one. In DNA form, the CDR3 reads TGTGCCAGCAGCCCTCCCGCGGGAGGCTCCTACAATGAGCAGTTCTTC. Protein sequence: CASSPPAGGSYNEQFF. The chain employs TRBV5-4 and TRBJ2-1; 8 nucleotides agree with TRBD2. J was trimmed by 0 bases and V by 4 bases; bases with no gene match: 6. CDR1 SGHNT and CDR2 YYREEE come from the germline V gene (reference sequence). The CDR3 length is 16 residues.

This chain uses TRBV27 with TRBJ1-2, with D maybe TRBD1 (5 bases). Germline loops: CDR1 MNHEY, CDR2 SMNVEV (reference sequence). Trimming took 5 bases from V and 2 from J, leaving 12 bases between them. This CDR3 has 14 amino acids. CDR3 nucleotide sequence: TGTGCCAGCAGTCGCGGGACGGGGAACTATGGCTACACCTTC. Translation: CASSRGTGNYGYTF.

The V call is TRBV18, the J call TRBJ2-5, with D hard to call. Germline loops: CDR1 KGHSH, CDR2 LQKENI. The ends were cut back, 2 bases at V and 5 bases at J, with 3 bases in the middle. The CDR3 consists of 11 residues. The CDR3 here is CASSPGETQYF. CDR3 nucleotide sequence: TGTGCCAGCTCACCAGGGGAGACCCAGTACTTC.

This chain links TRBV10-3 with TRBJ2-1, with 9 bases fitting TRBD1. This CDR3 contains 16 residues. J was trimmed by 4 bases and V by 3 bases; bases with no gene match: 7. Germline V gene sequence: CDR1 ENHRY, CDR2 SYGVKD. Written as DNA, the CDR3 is TGTGCCATCAGTGACCCGGGACAGGGTATGTACAATGAGCAGTTCTTC. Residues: CAISDPGQGMYNEQFF.

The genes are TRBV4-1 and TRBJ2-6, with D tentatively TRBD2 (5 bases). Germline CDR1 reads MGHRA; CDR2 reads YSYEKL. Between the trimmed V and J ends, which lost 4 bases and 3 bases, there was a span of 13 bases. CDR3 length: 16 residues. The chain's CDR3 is CASSLLEGSGANVLTF. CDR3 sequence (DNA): TGCGCCAGCAGCCTTCTTGAGGGAAGTGGGGCCAACGTCCTGACTTTC.

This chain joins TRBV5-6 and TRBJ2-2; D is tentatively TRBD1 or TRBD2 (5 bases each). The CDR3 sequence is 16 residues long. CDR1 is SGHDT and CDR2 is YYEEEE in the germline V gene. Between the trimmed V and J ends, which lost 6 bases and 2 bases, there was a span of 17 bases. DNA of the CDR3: TGTGCCAGCAACCCCGGATCGGGGCCCAACACCGGGGAGCTGTTTTTT. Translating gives CASNPGSGPNTGELFF. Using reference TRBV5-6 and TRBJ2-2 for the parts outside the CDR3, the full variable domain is DAGVTQSPTHLIKTRGQQVTLRCSPKSGHDTVSWYQQALGQGPQFIFQYYEEEERQRGNFPDRFSGHQFPNYSSELNVNALLLGDSALYLCASNPGSGPNTGELFFGEGSRLTVL.

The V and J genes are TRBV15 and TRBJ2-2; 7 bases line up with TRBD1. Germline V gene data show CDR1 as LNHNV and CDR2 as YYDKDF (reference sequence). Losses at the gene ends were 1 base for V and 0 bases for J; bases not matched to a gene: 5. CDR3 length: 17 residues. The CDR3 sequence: CATSRGRGTANTGELFF. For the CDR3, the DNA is TGTGCCACCAGCAGAGGACGTGGGACAGCGAACACCGGGGAGCTGTTTTTT.

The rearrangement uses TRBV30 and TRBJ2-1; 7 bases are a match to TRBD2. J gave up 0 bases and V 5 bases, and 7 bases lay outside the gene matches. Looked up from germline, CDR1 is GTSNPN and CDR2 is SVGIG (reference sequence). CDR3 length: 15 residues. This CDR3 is CAWALGGSSYNEQFF. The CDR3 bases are TGTGCCTGGGCCCTCGGCGGGAGCTCCTACAATGAGCAGTTCTTC.

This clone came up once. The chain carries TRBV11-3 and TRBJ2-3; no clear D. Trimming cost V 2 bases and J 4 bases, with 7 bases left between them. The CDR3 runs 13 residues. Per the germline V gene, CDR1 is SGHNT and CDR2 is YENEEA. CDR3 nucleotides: TGTGCCAGCAGCTTAAATTTTCCAGATACGCAGTATTTT. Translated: CASSLNFPDTQYF.

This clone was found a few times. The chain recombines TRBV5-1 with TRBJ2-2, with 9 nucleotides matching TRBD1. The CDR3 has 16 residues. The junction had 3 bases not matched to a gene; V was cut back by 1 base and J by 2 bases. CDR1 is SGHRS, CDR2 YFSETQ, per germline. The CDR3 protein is CASSLTGQGNTGELFF. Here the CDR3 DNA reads TGCGCCAGCAGCTTGACGGGACAGGGTAACACCGGGGAGCTGTTTTTT.

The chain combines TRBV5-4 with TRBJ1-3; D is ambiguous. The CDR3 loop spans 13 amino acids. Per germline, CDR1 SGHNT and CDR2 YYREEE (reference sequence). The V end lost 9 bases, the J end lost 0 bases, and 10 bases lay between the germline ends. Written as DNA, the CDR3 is TGTGCCACCCGACACCACTCTGGAAACACCATATATTTT. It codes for CATRHHSGNTIYF.

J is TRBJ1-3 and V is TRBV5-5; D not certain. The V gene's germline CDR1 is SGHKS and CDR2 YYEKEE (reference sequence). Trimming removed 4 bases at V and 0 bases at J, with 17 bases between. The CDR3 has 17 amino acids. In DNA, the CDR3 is TGTGCCAGCAGCGATCTACGGTCCCGAACCTCTGGAAACACCATATATTTT. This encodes CASSDLRSRTSGNTIYF.

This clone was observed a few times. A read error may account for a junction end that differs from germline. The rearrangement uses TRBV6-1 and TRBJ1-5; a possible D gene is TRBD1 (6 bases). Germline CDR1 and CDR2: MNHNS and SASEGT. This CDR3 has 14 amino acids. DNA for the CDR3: TGTGCCAGCACTGAAGGGGGTAGCAATCAGCCCCAGCATTTT. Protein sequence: CASTEGGSNQPQHF.

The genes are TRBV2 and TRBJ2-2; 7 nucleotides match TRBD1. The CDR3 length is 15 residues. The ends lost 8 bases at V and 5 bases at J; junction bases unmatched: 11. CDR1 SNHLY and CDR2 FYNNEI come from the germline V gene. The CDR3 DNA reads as TGTGCCAGCGCCGGTACGACAGGGTGGACCGGGGAGCTGTTTTTT. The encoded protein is CASAGTTGWTGELFF.

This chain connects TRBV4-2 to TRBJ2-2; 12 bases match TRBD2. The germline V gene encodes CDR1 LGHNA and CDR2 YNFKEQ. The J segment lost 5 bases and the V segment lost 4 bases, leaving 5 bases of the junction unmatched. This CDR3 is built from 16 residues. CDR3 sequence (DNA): TGTGCCAGCAGCCCCCGGACTAGCGGGAAGACCGGGGAGCTGTTTTTT. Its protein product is CASSPRTSGKTGELFF.

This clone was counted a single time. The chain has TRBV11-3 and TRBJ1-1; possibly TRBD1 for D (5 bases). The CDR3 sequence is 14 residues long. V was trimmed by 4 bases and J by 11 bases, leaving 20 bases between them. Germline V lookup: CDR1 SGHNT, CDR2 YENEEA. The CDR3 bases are TGTGCCAGCAGCTCAATCTATGGGGGTCTAGTGGCTTTCTTT. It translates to CASSSIYGGLVAFF.

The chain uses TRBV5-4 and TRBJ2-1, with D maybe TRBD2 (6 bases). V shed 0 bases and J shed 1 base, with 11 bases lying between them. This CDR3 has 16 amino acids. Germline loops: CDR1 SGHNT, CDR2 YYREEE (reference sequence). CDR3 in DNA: TGTGCCAGCAGCTTGGCCGGGACTGCATCCTACAATGAGCAGTTCTTC. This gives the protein CASSLAGTASYNEQFF.

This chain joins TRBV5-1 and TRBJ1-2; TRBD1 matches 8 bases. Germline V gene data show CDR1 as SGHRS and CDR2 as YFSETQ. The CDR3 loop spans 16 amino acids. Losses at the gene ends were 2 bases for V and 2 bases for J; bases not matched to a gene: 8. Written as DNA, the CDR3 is TGCGCCAGCAGCTTCCCGAAACAGGGGGAAAACTATGGCTACACCTTC. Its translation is CASSFPKQGENYGYTF.

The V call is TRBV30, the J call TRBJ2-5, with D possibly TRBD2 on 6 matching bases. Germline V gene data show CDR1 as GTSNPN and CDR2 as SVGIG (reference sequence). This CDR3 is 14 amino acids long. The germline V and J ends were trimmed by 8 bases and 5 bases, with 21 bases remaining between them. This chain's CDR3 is CARSGGAPGETQYF. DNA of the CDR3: TGTGCCCGGTCCGGGGGAGCCCCGGGGGAGACCCAGTACTTC.

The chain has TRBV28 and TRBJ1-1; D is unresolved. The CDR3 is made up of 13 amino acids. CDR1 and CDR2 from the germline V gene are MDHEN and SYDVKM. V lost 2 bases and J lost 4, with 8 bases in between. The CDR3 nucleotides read TGTGCCAGCAGTTTAAAATCGTCCACTGAAGCTTTCTTT. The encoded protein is CASSLKSSTEAFF. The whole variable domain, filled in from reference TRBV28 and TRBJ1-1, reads DVKVTQSSRYLVKRTGEKVFLECVQDMDHENMFWYRQDPGLGLRLIYFSYDVKMKEKGDIPEGYSVSREKKERFSLILESASTNQTSMYLCASSLKSSTEAFFGQGTRLTVV.

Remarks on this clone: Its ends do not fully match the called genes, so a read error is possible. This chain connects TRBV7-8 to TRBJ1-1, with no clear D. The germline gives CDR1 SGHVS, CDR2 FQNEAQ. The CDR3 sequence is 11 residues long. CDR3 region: CASSLKTEAFF. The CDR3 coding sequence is TGTGCCAGCAGCTTGAAGACTGAAGCTTTCTTT. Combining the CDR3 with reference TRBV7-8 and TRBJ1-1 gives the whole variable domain GAGVSQSPRYKVAKRGQDVALRCDPISGHVSLFWYQQALGQGPEFLTYFQNEAQLDKSGLPSDRFFAERPEGSVSTLKIQRTQQEDSAVYLCASSLKTEAFFGQGTRLTVV.

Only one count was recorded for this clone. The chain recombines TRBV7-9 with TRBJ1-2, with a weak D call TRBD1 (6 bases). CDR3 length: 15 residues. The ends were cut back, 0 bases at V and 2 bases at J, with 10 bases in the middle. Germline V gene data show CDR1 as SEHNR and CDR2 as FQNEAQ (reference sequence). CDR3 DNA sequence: TGTGCCAGCAGCTTAGCGGGGGCCGTAAACTATGGCTACACCTTC. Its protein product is CASSLAGAVNYGYTF.

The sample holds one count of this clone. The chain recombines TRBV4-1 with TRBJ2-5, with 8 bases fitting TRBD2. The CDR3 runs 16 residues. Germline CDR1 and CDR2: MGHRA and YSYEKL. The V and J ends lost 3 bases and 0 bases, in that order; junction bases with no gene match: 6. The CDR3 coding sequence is TGCGCCAGCAGCCATCAAGCGGGGGCAAACCAAGAGACCCAGTACTTC. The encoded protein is CASSHQAGANQETQYF.

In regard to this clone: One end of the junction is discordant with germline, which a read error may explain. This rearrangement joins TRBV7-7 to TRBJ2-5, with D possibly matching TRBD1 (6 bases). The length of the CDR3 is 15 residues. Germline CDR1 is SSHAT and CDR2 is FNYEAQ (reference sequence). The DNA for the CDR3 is TGTGCTAGCAGCGGACTTTTTGGCCAGGGGGAGACCCAGTACTTC. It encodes CASSGLFGQGETQYF.

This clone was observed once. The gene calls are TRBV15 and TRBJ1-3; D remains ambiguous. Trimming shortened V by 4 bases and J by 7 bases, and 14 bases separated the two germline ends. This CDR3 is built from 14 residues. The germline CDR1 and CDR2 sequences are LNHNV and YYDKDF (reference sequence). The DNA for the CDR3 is TGTGCCACCAGCAACAGAGAGGCTCCGAACACCATATATTTT. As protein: CATSNREAPNTIYF.

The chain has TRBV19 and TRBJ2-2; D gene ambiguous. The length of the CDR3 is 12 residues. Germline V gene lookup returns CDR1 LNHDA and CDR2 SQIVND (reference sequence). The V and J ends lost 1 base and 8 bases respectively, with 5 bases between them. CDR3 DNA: TGTGCCAGTAGTATAGCACGAGGGGAGCTGTTTTTT. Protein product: CASSIARGELFF.